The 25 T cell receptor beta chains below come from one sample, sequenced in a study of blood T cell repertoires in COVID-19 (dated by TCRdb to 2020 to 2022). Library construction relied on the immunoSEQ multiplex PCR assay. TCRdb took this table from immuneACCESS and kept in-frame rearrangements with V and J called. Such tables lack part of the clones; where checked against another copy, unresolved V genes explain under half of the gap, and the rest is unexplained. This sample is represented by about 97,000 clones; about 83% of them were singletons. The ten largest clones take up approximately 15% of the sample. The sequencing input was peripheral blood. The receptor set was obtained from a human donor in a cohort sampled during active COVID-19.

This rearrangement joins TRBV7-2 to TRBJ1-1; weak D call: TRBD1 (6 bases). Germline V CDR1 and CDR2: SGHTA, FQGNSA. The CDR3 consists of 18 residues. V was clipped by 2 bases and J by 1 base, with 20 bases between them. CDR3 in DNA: TGTGCCAGCAGCTTAAGATTCCCAGGGGTTTCGCCGAACACTGAAGCTTTCTTT. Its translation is CASSLRFPGVSPNTEAFF.

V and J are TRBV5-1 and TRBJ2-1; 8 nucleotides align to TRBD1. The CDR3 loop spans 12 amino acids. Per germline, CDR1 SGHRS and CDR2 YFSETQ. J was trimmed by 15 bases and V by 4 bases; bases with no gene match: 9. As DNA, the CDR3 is TGCGCCAGCAGCCCAACCGGGACAGGTTGGTTCTTC. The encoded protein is CASSPTGTGWFF.

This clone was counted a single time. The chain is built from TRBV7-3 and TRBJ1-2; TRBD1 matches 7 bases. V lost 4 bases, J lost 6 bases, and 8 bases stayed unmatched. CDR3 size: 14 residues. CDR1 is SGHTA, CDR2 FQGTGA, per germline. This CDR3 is CASSSGQVGHGYTF. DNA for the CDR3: TGTGCCAGCAGCTCCGGACAGGTTGGGCATGGCTACACCTTC.

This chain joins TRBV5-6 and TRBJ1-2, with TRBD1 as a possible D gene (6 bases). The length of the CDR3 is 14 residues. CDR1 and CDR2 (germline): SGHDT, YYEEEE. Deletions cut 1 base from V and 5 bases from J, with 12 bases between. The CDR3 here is CASSLWGPGYGYTF. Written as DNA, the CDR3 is TGTGCCAGCAGCTTGTGGGGGCCAGGTTATGGCTACACCTTC.

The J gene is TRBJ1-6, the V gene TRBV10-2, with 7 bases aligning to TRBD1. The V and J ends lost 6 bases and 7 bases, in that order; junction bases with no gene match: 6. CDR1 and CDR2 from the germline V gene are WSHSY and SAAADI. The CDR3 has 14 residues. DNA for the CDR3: TGCGCCAGCAGACAGGACAGGTCGAATTCACCCCTCCACTTT. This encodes CASRQDRSNSPLHF.

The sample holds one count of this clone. The CDR3: CASSLSRGQIGGYGYTF. The CDR3 DNA reads TGTGCCAGCAGCTTAAGCAGGGGGCAGATTGGTGGCTATGGCTACACCTTC. This sequence joins TRBV7-8 and TRBJ1-2; 8 nucleotides line up with TRBD1. This CDR3 contains 17 residues. Germline V gene lookup returns CDR1 SGHVS and CDR2 FQNEAQ. Losses at the gene ends were 2 bases for V and 4 bases for J; bases not matched to a gene: 12.

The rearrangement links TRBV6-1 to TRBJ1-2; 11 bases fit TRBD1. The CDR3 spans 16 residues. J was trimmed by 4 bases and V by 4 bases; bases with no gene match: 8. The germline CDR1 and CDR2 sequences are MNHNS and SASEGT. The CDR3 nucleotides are TGTGCCAGCAGTGTCTCCGGGACAGGGGGGTCCTATGGCTACACCTTC. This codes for CASSVSGTGGSYGYTF.

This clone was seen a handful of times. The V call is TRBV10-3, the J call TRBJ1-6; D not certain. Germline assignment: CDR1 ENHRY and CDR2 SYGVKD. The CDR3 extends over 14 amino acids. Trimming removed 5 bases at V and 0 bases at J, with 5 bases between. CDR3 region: CAISPSSYNSPLHF. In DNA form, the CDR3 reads TGTGCCATCAGTCCGAGCTCCTATAATTCACCCCTCCACTTT.

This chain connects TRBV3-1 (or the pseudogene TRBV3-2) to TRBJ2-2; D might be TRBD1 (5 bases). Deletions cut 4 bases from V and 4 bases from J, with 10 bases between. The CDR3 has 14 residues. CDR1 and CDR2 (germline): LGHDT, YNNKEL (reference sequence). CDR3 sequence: CASSPTAFTGELFF. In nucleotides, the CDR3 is TGTGCCAGCAGCCCGACAGCGTTCACCGGGGAGCTGTTTTTT.

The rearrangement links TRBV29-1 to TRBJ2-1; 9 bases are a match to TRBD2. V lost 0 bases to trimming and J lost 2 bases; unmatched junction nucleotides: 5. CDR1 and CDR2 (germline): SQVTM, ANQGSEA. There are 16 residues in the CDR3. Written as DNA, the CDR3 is TGCAGCGTTGAAGATCCAGCGGGAGGTCCCTACAATGAGCAGTTCTTC. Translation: CSVEDPAGGPYNEQFF.

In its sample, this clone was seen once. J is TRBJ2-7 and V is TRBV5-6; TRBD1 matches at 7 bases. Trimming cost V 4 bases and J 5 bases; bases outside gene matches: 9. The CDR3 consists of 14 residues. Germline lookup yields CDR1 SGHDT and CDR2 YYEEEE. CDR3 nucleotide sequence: TGTGCCAGCAGCAATGGACAGGCAATCAACGAGCAGTACTTC. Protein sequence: CASSNGQAINEQYF.

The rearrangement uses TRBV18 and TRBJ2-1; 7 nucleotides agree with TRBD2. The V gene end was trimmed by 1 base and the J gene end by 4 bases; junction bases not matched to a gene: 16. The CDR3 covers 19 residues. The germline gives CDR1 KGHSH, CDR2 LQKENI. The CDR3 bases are TGTGCCAGCTCACCACGGCCTTCGGGGAGGGCCGCGGCTTACAATGAGCAGTTCTTC. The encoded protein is CASSPRPSGRAAAYNEQFF.

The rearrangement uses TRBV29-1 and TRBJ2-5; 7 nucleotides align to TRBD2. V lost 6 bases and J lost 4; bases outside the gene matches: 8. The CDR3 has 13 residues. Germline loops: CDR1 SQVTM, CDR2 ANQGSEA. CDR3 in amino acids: CSVASGTGETQYF. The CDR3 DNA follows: TGCAGCGTCGCCAGCGGGACTGGAGAGACCCAGTACTTC. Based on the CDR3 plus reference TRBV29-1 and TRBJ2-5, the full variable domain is SAVISQKPSRDICQRGTSLTIQCQVDSQVTMMFWYRQQPGQSLTLIATANQGSEATYESGFVIDKFPISRPNLTFSTLTVSNMSPEDSSIYLCSVASGTGETQYFGPGTRLLVL.

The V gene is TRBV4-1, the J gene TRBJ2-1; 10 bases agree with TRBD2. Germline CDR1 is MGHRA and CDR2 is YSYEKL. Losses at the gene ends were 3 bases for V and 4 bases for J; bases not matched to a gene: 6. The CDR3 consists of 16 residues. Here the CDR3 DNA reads TGCGCCAGCAGCCAGTCGACTAGCGGGCAGTACAATGAGCAGTTCTTC. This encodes CASSQSTSGQYNEQFF.

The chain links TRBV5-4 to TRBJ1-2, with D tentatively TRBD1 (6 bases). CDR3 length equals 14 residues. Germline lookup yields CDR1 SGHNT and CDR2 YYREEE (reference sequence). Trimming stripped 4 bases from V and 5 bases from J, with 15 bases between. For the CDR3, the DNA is TGTGCCAGCAGCCCCAGGGGCGAGAAGTATGGCTACACCTTC. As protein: CASSPRGEKYGYTF.

In DNA form, the CDR3 reads TGTGCCAGCAGCTTATTTGGGGGGGGCCGTCGAGAGCAGTTCTTC. It translates to CASSLFGGGRREQFF. V and J are TRBV7-2 and TRBJ2-1; D possibly corresponds to TRBD2 (7 bases). The germline V and J ends were trimmed by 2 bases and 10 bases, with 18 bases remaining between them. Germline loops: CDR1 SGHTA, CDR2 FQGNSA. The CDR3 spans 15 residues.

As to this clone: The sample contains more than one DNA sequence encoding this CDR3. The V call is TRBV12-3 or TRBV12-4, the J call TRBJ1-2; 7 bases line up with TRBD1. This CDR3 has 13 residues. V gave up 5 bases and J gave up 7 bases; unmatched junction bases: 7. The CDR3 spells CASSLYQGGGYTF. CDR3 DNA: TGTGCCAGCAGTCTTTACCAGGGGGGTGGCTACACCTTC.

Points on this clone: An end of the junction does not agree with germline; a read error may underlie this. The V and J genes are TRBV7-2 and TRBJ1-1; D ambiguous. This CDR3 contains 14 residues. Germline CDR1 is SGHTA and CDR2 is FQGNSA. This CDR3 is CASSSEPQAQRCVF. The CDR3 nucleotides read TGTGCCAGCAGCTCCGAGCCCCAGGCCCAAAGGTGTGTCTTT.

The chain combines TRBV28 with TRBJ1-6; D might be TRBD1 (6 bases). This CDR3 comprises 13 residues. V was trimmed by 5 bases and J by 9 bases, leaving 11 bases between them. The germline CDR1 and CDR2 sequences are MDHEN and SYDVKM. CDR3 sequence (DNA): TGTGCCAGCAGTCCAACCAGGGGTTCACCCCTCCACTTT. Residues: CASSPTRGSPLHF. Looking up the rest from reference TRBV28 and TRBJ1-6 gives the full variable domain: DVKVTQSSRYLVKRTGEKVFLECVQDMDHENMFWYRQDPGLGLRLIYFSYDVKMKEKGDIPEGYSVSREKKERFSLILESASTNQTSMYLCASSPTRGSPLHFGNGTRLTVT.

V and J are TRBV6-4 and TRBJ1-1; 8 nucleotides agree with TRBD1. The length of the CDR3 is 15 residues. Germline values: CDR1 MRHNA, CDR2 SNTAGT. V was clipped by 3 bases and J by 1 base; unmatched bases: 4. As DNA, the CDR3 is TGTGCCAGCAGTGAAACCGGACAGGGGAACACTGAAGCTTTCTTT. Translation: CASSETGQGNTEAFF.

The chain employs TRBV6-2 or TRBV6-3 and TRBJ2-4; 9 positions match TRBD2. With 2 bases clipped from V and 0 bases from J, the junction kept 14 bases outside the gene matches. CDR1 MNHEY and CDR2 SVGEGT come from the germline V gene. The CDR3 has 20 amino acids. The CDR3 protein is CASSYGPAGGLTLAKNIQYF. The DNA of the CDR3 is TGTGCCAGCAGTTACGGGCCAGCGGGGGGTCTTACGTTAGCCAAAAACATTCAGTACTTC.

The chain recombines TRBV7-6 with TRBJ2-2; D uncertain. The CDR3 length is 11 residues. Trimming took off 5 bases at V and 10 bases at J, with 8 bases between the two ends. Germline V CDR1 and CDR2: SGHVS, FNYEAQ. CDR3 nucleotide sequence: TGTGCCAGCAGCCCCAACACGGAGCTGTTTTTT. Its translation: CASSPNTELFF.

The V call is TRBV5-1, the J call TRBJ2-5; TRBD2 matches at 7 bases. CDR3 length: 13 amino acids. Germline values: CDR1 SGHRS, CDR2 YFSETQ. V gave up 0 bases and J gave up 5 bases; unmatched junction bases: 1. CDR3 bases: TGCGCCAGCAGCTTGGACGGGGGGGAGACCCAGTACTTC. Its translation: CASSLDGGETQYF.

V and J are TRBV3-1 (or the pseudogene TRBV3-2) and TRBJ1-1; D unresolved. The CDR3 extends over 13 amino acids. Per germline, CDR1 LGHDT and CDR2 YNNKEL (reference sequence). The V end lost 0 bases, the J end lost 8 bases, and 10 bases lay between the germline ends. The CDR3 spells CASSQDQQSEAFF. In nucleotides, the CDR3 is TGTGCCAGCAGCCAAGATCAACAGTCAGAAGCTTTCTTT.

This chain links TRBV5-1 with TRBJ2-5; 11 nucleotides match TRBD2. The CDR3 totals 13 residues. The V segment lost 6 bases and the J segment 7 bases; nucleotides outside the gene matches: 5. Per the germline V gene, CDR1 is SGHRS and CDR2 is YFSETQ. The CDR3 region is CASIQTSGGTQYF. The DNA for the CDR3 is TGCGCCAGCATCCAAACTAGCGGGGGGACCCAGTACTTC.